These 10 T cell receptor beta chains share one sample of origin, sequenced in a study of blood T cell repertoires in COVID-19. Assay: immunoSEQ multiplex PCR; the TCRdb copy retains only in-frame clones and omits some. The table lists roughly 440,000 clones, 88% of them singletons, with roughly an eighth in the top ten. Sequenced input: peripheral blood. The receptors were gathered from a woman in her forties or fifties with COVID-19, enrolled during active disease.

The V call is TRBV5-1, the J call TRBJ1-6; the D gene is possibly TRBD1 (5 bases). Between the trimmed V and J ends, which lost 4 bases and 3 bases, there was a span of 14 bases. The CDR3 length is 16 residues. Germline V gene data show CDR1 as SGHRS and CDR2 as YFSETQ. CDR3 protein: CASSAGQGVYNSPLHF. The CDR3 DNA is TGCGCCAGCAGCGCTGGACAAGGGGTCTATAATTCACCCCTCCACTTT.

The gene calls are TRBV19 and TRBJ2-6; a possible D gene is TRBD1 (6 bases). The CDR3 loop spans 16 amino acids. Per the germline V gene, CDR1 is LNHDA and CDR2 is SQIVND (reference sequence). Trimming pared 7 bases from V and 1 base from J, leaving 14 bases between. The CDR3 region has the DNA TGTGCCAGTACGACAGGCCTCCGGTCTGGGGCCAACGTCCTGACTTTC. Translation: CASTTGLRSGANVLTF.

The chain employs TRBV4-1 and TRBJ2-7; 9 positions match TRBD1. The CDR3 spans 14 residues. Germline V gene sequence: CDR1 MGHRA, CDR2 YSYEKL. Losses at the gene ends were 5 bases for V and 5 bases for J; bases not matched to a gene: 7. The CDR3 loop is CASSSPGTGNEQYF. The CDR3, as DNA: TGCGCCAGCAGCTCACCCGGGACAGGGAACGAGCAGTACTTC.

The V gene is TRBV3-1 (or the pseudogene TRBV3-2), the J gene TRBJ1-3; tentative D call: TRBD1 (5 bases). Germline CDR1 reads LGHDT; CDR2 reads YNNKEL (reference sequence). This CDR3 comprises 14 residues. V dropped 3 bases and J dropped 4 bases, with 10 bases sitting between them. The CDR3 region has the DNA TGTGCCAGCAGCCAGGGGGGTTGGGGAAACACCATATATTTT. Its translation is CASSQGGWGNTIYF.

V gene TRBV6-6 combines with J gene TRBJ1-2, with D unclear. This CDR3 is 13 amino acids long. V lost 6 bases to trimming and J lost 2 bases, with 10 bases between them. The V gene's germline CDR1 is MNHNY and CDR2 SVGAGI (reference sequence). The CDR3 region has the DNA TGTGCCAGCAGAAGCCCGGGGAACTATGGCTACACCTTC. Translating gives CASRSPGNYGYTF.

This sequence joins TRBV21-1 and TRBJ1-1; the table's D call, TRBD1, was not checked against the DNA. TRBV21-1 is a pseudogene locus. The CDR3 loop spans 14 amino acids. The CDR3 sequence: CASAGQGRNNEAFF. CDR3 nucleotide sequence: TGTGCCAGCGCCGGACAGGGAAGAAATAATGAAGCTTTCTTT.

This chain connects TRBV5-5 to TRBJ2-3, with 11 bases that match TRBD2. Per germline, CDR1 SGHKS and CDR2 YYEKEE (reference sequence). V shed 6 bases, J shed 6 bases, and the junction held 3 bases outside the gene matches. This CDR3 region has 13 residues. The CDR3 here is CASIAGGRDTQYF. The CDR3 DNA reads TGTGCCAGCATAGCGGGGGGGCGCGATACGCAGTATTTT.

The J gene is TRBJ2-3, the V gene TRBV6-1; D might be TRBD1 (6 bases). The CDR3 is 16 amino acids. The germline V and J ends were trimmed by 4 bases and 1 base, with 15 bases remaining between them. Germline loops: CDR1 MNHNS, CDR2 SASEGT. CDR3: CASSAIGTRGTDTQYF. The CDR3 DNA is TGTGCCAGCAGTGCGATCGGGACAAGAGGCACAGATACGCAGTATTTT.

The V and J genes are TRBV25-1 and TRBJ1-6; D uncertain. The CDR3 has 13 residues. The germline V and J ends were trimmed by 7 bases and 10 bases, with 14 bases remaining between them. Germline V lookup: CDR1 MGHDK, CDR2 SYGVNS. The CDR3 sequence is CASTLDWRSPLHF. In DNA form, the CDR3 reads TGTGCCAGCACCCTCGACTGGCGCTCACCCCTCCACTTT.

The chain uses TRBV5-1 and TRBJ2-7, with 12 bases lining up with TRBD2. Trimming at V came to 2 bases and at J to 3 bases, leaving 3 bases not matched to a gene. Germline CDR1 SGHRS, CDR2 YFSETQ. The CDR3 spans 15 residues. CDR3 loop: CASSFSTSGGYEQYF. The DNA for the CDR3 is TGCGCCAGCAGCTTCTCGACTAGCGGGGGCTACGAGCAGTACTTC.